This T cell receptor beta chain appears in the sequencing data of a study of T-cell reconstitution after alpha-beta-depleted transplantation in children. V lost 4 bases and J 0 bases, leaving 20 bases between the germline ends. Germline loops: CDR1 SGHDT, CDR2 YYEEEE. The CDR3 sequence is 18 residues long. For TCRbeta, the library was prepared with unique molecular identifiers. TCRdb re-derived calls from the PCR reads in MiXCR, one entry per CDR3 protein. The table lists 260,000 or so distinct CDR3 sequences, 9.5% to 15% of them singletons. The material sequenced was PBMCs from the stem cell graft donor, taken from the stem cell graft. The sequence was collected from a human donor who donated a stem cell graft to a child with acute lymphoblastic leukemia. The gene calls are TRBV5-6 and TRBJ2-1; D is possibly TRBD2 (5 bases). The CDR3 region has the DNA TGTGCCAGCAGCCCCCTCTCTCGGCGACTAAGCTCCTACAATGAGCAGTTCTTC. Encoded protein: CASSPLSRRLSSYNEQFF.